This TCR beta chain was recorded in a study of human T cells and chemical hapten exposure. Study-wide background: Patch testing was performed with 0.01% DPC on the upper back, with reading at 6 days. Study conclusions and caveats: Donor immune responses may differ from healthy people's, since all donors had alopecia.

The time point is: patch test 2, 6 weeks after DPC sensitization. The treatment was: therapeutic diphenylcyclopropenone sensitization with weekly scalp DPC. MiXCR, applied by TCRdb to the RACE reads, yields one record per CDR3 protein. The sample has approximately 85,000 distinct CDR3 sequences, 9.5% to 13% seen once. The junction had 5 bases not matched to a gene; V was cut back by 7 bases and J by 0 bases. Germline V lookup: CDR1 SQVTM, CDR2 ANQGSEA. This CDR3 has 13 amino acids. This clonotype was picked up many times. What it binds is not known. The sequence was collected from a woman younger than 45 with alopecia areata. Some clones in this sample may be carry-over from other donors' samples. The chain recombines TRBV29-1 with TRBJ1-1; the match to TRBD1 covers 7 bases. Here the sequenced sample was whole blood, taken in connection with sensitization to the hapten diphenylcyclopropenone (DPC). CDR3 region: CSAQGTLNTEAFF. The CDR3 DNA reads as TGCAGCGCACAGGGGACGCTGAACACTGAAGCTTTCTTT.